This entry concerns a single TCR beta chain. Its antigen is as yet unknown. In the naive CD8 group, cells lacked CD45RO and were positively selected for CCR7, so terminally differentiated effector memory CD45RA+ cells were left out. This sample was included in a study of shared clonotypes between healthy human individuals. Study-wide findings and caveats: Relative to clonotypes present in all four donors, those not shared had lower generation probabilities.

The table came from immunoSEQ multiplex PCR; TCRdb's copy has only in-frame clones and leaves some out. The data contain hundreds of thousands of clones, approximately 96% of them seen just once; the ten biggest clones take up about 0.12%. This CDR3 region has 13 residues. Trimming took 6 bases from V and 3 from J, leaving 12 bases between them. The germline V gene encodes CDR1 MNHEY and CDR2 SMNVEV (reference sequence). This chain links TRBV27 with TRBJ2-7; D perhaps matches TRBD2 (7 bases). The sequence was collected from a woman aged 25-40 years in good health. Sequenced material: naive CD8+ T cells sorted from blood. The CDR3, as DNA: TGTGCCAGCAGCCAGGGAGGGGGCTACGAGCAGTACTTC. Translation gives CASSQGGGYEQYF.